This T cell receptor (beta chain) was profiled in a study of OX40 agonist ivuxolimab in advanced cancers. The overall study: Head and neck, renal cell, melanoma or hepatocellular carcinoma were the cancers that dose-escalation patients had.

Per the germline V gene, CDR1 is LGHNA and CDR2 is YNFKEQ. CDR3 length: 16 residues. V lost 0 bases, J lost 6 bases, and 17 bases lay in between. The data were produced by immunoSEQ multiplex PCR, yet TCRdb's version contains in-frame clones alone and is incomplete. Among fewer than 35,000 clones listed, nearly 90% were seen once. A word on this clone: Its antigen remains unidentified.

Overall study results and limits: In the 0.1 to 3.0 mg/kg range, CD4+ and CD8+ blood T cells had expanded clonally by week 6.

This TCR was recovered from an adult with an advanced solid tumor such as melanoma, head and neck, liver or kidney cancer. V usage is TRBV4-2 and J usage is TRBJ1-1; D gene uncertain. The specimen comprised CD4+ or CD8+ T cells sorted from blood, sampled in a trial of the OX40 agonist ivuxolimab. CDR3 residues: CASSQEQKIISAEAFF. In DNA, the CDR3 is TGTGCCAGCAGCCAAGAACAGAAGATTATTAGCGCTGAAGCTTTCTTT.